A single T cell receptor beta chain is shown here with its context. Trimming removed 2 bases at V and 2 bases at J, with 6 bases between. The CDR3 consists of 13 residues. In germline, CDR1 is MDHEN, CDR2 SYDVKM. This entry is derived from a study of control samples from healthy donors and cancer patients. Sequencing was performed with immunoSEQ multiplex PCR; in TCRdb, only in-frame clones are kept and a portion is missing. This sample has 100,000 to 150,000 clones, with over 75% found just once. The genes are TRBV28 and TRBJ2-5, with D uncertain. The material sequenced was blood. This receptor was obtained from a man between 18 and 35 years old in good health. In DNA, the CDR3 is TGTGCCAGCAGTTTAATCGGGCAAGAGACCCAGTACTTC. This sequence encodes CASSLIGQETQYF.